The 18 T cell receptor beta chains below were found in one sample sequenced in a study of early T cells in non-severe SARS-CoV-2 infection. One entry per CDR3 protein results from TCRdb running MiXCR on the 5' RACE reads. The sample lists about 98,000 distinct CDR3 sequences; around 12% were seen once. The sample consisted of whole blood. Receptors were obtained from an adult who was a healthcare worker with PCR-confirmed SARS-CoV-2 infection or an uninfected control (not recorded which).

This clonotype was found many times. The chain recombines TRBV11-2 with TRBJ2-1, with unresolved D. This CDR3 is built from 12 residues. V was clipped by 2 bases and J by 6 bases, with 5 bases between them. Germline V gives CDR1 SGHAT, CDR2 FQNNGV. DNA for the CDR3: TGTGCCAGCAGCTTAATGCGCAATGAGCAGTTCTTC. Its protein is CASSLMRNEQFF.

This clonotype was detected only a few times. The V and J genes are TRBV6-1 and TRBJ2-1; TRBD2 matches 11 bases. Looked up from germline, CDR1 is MNHNS and CDR2 is SASEGT. The CDR3 is 14 residues long. With 7 bases clipped from V and 6 bases from J, the junction kept 5 bases outside the gene matches. The CDR3, as DNA: TGTGCCAGCACTGGGACTAGCGGTATCAATGAGCAGTTCTTC. It encodes CASTGTSGINEQFF.

This clonotype came up many times. The chain employs TRBV4-2 and TRBJ1-3; possibly TRBD1 for D (6 bases). Germline V gene lookup returns CDR1 LGHNA and CDR2 YNFKEQ. The CDR3 consists of 15 residues. V was pared by 5 bases and J by 3 bases, with 14 bases between. For the CDR3, the DNA is TGTGCCAGCAGCACCCCAAAGGGGGATGGAAACACCATATATTTT. It codes for CASSTPKGDGNTIYF.

V is TRBV4-3 and J is TRBJ2-1; D is undetermined. CDR1 LGHNA and CDR2 YSLEER come from the germline V gene. V lost 5 bases, J lost 6 bases, and 8 bases lay in between. This CDR3 is 12 amino acids long. CDR3 sequence (DNA): TGCGCCAGCAGCTTGGTCCGCAATGAGCAGTTCTTC. This translates into CASSLVRNEQFF.

There are a few counts of this clonotype. The chain recombines TRBV20-1 with TRBJ1-1; D remains unclear. The germline gives CDR1 DFQATT, CDR2 SNEGSKA (reference sequence). With 0 bases removed from V and 5 bases from J, the gap between germline ends came to 13 bases. The CDR3 has 14 amino acids. The CDR3 bases are TGCAGTGCTAGAGATTACCATGGCGGGACTGAAGCTTTCTTT. Translated: CSARDYHGGTEAFF.

This clonotype was picked up many times. The chain carries TRBV6-5 and TRBJ1-1; possibly TRBD1 for D (5 bases). Looked up from germline, CDR1 is MNHEY and CDR2 is SVGAGI. This CDR3 is built from 15 residues. The germline V and J ends were trimmed by 5 bases and 11 bases, with 24 bases remaining between them. The DNA for the CDR3 is TGTGCCAGCAGTAGGCCCATGTCGCTGCGGGGCGAGGCTTTCTTT. It specifies CASSRPMSLRGEAFF.

This clonotype was seen many times. The gene calls are TRBV10-3 and TRBJ2-7, with D perhaps TRBD1 (6 bases). V was shortened by 0 bases and J by 4 bases, with 13 bases between the two germline ends. Germline V gene data show CDR1 as ENHRY and CDR2 as SYGVKD. CDR3 length: 15 amino acids. This CDR3 is CAISESGRGAYEQYF. The DNA of the CDR3 is TGTGCCATCAGTGAGTCGGGCAGGGGCGCGTACGAGCAGTACTTC.

Many counts were recorded for this clonotype. This chain joins TRBV28 and TRBJ2-7; 13 bases are shared with TRBD2. The CDR3 contains 15 residues. Per the germline V gene, CDR1 is MDHEN and CDR2 is SYDVKM. Trimming cost V 5 bases and J 3 bases; bases outside gene matches: 4. CDR3 amino acids: CASSPWTSGSYEQYF. The DNA of the CDR3 is TGTGCCAGCAGTCCCTGGACTAGCGGGAGCTACGAGCAGTACTTC.

This clonotype was seen a handful of times. The chain combines TRBV28 with TRBJ2-1, with D tentatively TRBD2 (6 bases). This CDR3 comprises 15 residues. V lost 4 bases to trimming and J lost 6 bases, with 16 bases between them. Germline V lookup: CDR1 MDHEN, CDR2 SYDVKM. CDR3 loop: CASSSTSWTANEQFF. The CDR3 DNA is TGTGCCAGCAGTTCAACTAGCTGGACGGCCAATGAGCAGTTCTTC.

The gene calls are TRBV4-1 and TRBJ2-1, with D unclear. This CDR3 contains 14 residues. CDR1 and CDR2 from the germline V gene are MGHRA and YSYEKL. Deletions cut 1 base from V and 8 bases from J, with 12 bases between. Here the CDR3 reads CASSQVGLRDEQFF. The CDR3 coding sequence is TGCGCCAGCAGCCAAGTGGGCCTTAGGGATGAGCAGTTCTTC.

This clonotype was observed a handful of times. The chain links TRBV12-3 or TRBV12-4 to TRBJ1-1, with no clear D. Trimming pared 5 bases from V and 2 bases from J, leaving 15 bases between. The CDR3 has 15 residues. In nucleotides, the CDR3 is TGTGCCAGCAGTCCCGACGGGGAGATAAACACTGAAGCTTTCTTT. Its translation is CASSPDGEINTEAFF.

The chain has TRBV28 and TRBJ2-7; D ambiguous. The CDR3 runs 14 residues. V lost 1 base and J 6 bases, leaving 13 bases between the germline ends. CDR1 and CDR2 (germline): MDHEN, SYDVKM. The CDR3: CASSLYRAKTEQYF. The CDR3 nucleotides read TGTGCCAGCAGTTTATATCGGGCGAAAACCGAGCAGTACTTC.

This clonotype was seen repeatedly, ten times or more. The chain joins TRBV6-1 to TRBJ2-7, with D hard to call. V was trimmed by 4 bases and J by 2 bases, leaving 12 bases between them. From germline, CDR1 is MNHNS and CDR2 SASEGT. This CDR3 is built from 14 residues. CDR3 sequence: CASSVAPGPYEQYF. The CDR3 DNA reads TGTGCCAGCAGTGTCGCTCCGGGTCCCTACGAGCAGTACTTC.

The chain uses TRBV11-2 and TRBJ2-7; D possibly uses TRBD1 or TRBD2 (6 bases each). Germline V lookup: CDR1 SGHAT, CDR2 FQNNGV. This CDR3 is built from 14 residues. V gave up 3 bases and J gave up 4 bases, with 13 bases separating them. The CDR3 DNA follows: TGTGCCAGCAGCTTCGGGGGCAGCCTGTACGAGCAGTACTTC. Its protein is CASSFGGSLYEQYF. The entire variable domain, with the rest obtained from reference TRBV11-2 and TRBJ2-7, is as follows: EAGVAQSPRYKIIEKRQSVAFWCNPISGHATLYWYQQILGQGPKLLIQFQNNGVVDDSQLPKDRFSAERLKGVDSTLKIQPAKLEDSAVYLCASSFGGSLYEQYFGPGTRLTVT.

This clonotype was recorded many times. The rearrangement links TRBV7-8 to TRBJ1-1; tentative D call: TRBD1 (5 bases). The CDR3 runs 15 residues. CDR1 and CDR2 (germline): SGHVS, FQNEAQ. Trimming removed 2 bases at V and 0 bases at J, with 10 bases between. DNA of the CDR3: TGTGCCAGCAGCTTAATCAGGGCTGTGAACACTGAAGCTTTCTTT. It yields the protein CASSLIRAVNTEAFF.

This clonotype came up a few times. The V and J genes are TRBV5-6 and TRBJ2-7; TRBD2 is a possible D gene (7 bases). Between the trimmed V and J ends, which lost 0 bases and 1 base, there was a span of 11 bases. The CDR3 contains 15 residues. Germline V gene lookup returns CDR1 SGHDT and CDR2 YYEEEE. The CDR3 reads CASSLVSGTSYEQYF. The CDR3 DNA is TGTGCCAGCAGCTTGGTAAGCGGGACATCCTACGAGCAGTACTTC.

This clonotype has just a few counts. The chain couples TRBV7-9 to TRBJ2-2; 8 positions match TRBD2. Unmatched junction bases numbered 9, after V lost 4 bases and J lost 5 bases. Germline V lookup: CDR1 SEHNR, CDR2 FQNEAQ (reference sequence). The CDR3 runs 16 residues. CDR3 loop: CASSSGSGSRTGELFF. The CDR3 DNA reads as TGTGCCAGCAGCTCCGGAAGCGGGAGCAGGACCGGGGAGCTGTTTTTT. Looking up the rest from reference TRBV7-9 and TRBJ2-2 gives the full variable domain: DTGVSQNPRHKITKRGQNVTFRCDPISEHNRLYWYRQTLGQGPEFLTYFQNEAQLEKSRLLSDRFSAERPKGSFSTLEIQRTEQGDSAMYLCASSSGSGSRTGELFFGEGSRLTVL.

CDR3 nucleotide sequence: TGTGCCAGCAGTTACCGGACAGTTGGAACTAATGAAAAACTGTTTTTT. Translating gives CASSYRTVGTNEKLFF. The chain joins TRBV6-6 to TRBJ1-4; a weak D match, TRBD1 (6 bases). Germline CDR1 MNHNY, CDR2 SVGAGI (reference sequence). Trimming shortened V by 2 bases and J by 1 base, and 11 bases separated the two germline ends. The CDR3 is 16 residues long.